These 24 T cell receptor beta chains originate from one sample sequenced in a study of cytomegalovirus exposure and HLA in healthy donors. Amplification used 60 Vbeta primers and 13 Jbeta primers. The repertoire was sequenced with immunoSEQ multiplex PCR; TCRdb's copy has only in-frame clones and lacks some. The table shows 130,000 or so clones, with approximately 71% occurring only once. Material: PBMCs. These TCRs come from a woman aged 60-75 years in good health and CMV-seronegative.

For the CDR3, the DNA is TGTGCCAGCAGCCCGAGGGTTTCCCCCTACGAGCAGTACTTC. Amino acid sequence: CASSPRVSPYEQYF. The V gene is TRBV7-2, the J gene TRBJ2-7, with D tentatively TRBD2 (5 bases). CDR3 length: 14 amino acids. Germline lookup yields CDR1 SGHTA and CDR2 FQGNSA. Trimming cost V 5 bases and J 2 bases, with 13 bases left between them.

This chain links TRBV4-1 with TRBJ1-2; 9 bases map to TRBD1. The CDR3 consists of 16 residues. Germline CDR1 MGHRA, CDR2 YSYEKL. Unmatched junction bases numbered 7, after V lost 3 bases and J lost 2 bases. The CDR3 nucleotides are TGCGCCAGCAGCCATGTCCAGGACAGGGGAAACTATGGCTACACCTTC. This gives the protein CASSHVQDRGNYGYTF.

The V call is TRBV11-2, the J call TRBJ1-3; possibly TRBD1 for D (5 bases). The CDR3 is 15 amino acids. Trimming pared 3 bases from V and 4 bases from J, leaving 13 bases between. From germline, CDR1 is SGHAT and CDR2 FQNNGV. CDR3 sequence reads: CASSLTDSTGNTIYF. In DNA form, the CDR3 reads TGTGCCAGCAGCTTGACAGATAGCACCGGAAACACCATATATTTT.

The chain carries TRBV7-9 and TRBJ2-3; 8 bases agree with TRBD2. The V gene's germline CDR1 is SEHNR and CDR2 FQNEAQ (reference sequence). Trimming removed 5 bases from V and 6 bases from J; junction bases left unmatched: 10. The length of the CDR3 is 15 residues. CDR3 in DNA: TGTGCCAGCAGCCGACTAGCGCAGGACGCCGATACGCAGTATTTT. Encoded protein: CASSRLAQDADTQYF.

The chain combines TRBV6-5 with TRBJ1-2, with D unresolved. Germline CDR1 MNHEY, CDR2 SVGAGI. The CDR3 totals 15 residues. The germline V and J ends were trimmed by 0 bases and 8 bases, with 16 bases remaining between them. The CDR3 region is CASSYSYSSSGGYTF. For the CDR3, the DNA is TGTGCCAGCAGTTACTCGTACAGCTCCTCGGGAGGCTACACCTTC.

The gene calls are TRBV28 and TRBJ2-4; 8 bases match TRBD1. Germline V gene sequence: CDR1 MDHEN, CDR2 SYDVKM. The junction had 6 bases not matched to a gene; V was cut back by 2 bases and J by 0 bases. The length of the CDR3 is 17 residues. The CDR3 loop is CASSLATGELAKNIQYF. DNA of the CDR3: TGTGCCAGCAGTTTAGCGACAGGGGAGTTAGCCAAAAACATTCAGTACTTC.

The rearrangement uses TRBV27 and TRBJ1-5; D might be TRBD1 (5 bases). Trimming left V 2 bases short and J 0 bases short, with 17 bases between. The CDR3 length is 18 residues. CDR1 and CDR2 (germline): MNHEY, SMNVEV (reference sequence). CDR3 sequence: CASSLTAPGTVSNQPQHF. In nucleotides, the CDR3 is TGTGCCAGCAGTTTAACCGCGCCCGGGACTGTTAGCAATCAGCCCCAGCATTTT.

The chain recombines TRBV6-1 with TRBJ2-7, with TRBD1 identical over 7 bases. The CDR3 extends over 15 amino acids. The germline gives CDR1 MNHNS, CDR2 SASEGT. The J segment lost 4 bases and the V segment lost 0 bases, leaving 6 bases of the junction unmatched. CDR3: CASSEAETGWYEQYF. CDR3 DNA: TGTGCCAGCAGTGAAGCTGAGACAGGGTGGTACGAGCAGTACTTC.

The chain has TRBV18 and TRBJ1-5; maybe TRBD1 (6 bases). V was trimmed by 2 bases and J by 4 bases, leaving 15 bases between them. The length of the CDR3 is 16 residues. Germline CDR1 and CDR2: KGHSH and LQKENI. The CDR3 loop reads CASSPEGLDSNQPQHF. DNA of the CDR3: TGTGCCAGCTCACCAGAGGGCCTGGACAGTAATCAGCCCCAGCATTTT.

V and J are TRBV4-1 and TRBJ1-5; 8 bases align to TRBD1. V dropped 7 bases and J dropped 0; count of bases not matched to a gene: 8. Looked up from germline, CDR1 is MGHRA and CDR2 is YSYEKL. This CDR3 region has 16 residues. For the CDR3, the DNA is TGCGCCAGCAACCTTTCGACAGGGGCTAGCAATCAGCCCCAGCATTTT. This translates into CASNLSTGASNQPQHF.

This chain links TRBV5-6 with TRBJ2-5, with D possibly being TRBD1 (6 bases). V was trimmed by 1 base and J by 2 bases, leaving 12 bases between them. Germline V CDR1 and CDR2: SGHDT, YYEEEE. The CDR3 contains 15 residues. Written as DNA, the CDR3 is TGTGCCAGCAGCTTGTGGGACAAACAACAAGAGACCCAGTACTTC. Its translation is CASSLWDKQQETQYF. Looking up the rest from reference TRBV5-6 and TRBJ2-5 gives the full variable domain: DAGVTQSPTHLIKTRGQQVTLRCSPKSGHDTVSWYQQALGQGPQFIFQYYEEEERQRGNFPDRFSGHQFPNYSSELNVNALLLGDSALYLCASSLWDKQQETQYFGPGTRLLVL.

V and J are TRBV19 and TRBJ1-1; 9 bases match TRBD1. Germline V gene lookup returns CDR1 LNHDA and CDR2 SQIVND (reference sequence). This CDR3 is 13 amino acids long. Trimming removed 5 bases from V and 4 bases from J; junction bases left unmatched: 2. CDR3: CASSVTGGTEAFF. The CDR3, as DNA: TGTGCCAGTAGTGTGACAGGGGGCACTGAAGCTTTCTTT.

On this clone: One end of the junction is discordant with germline, which a read error may explain. The CDR3 DNA is TGTGCCAACAGTCGTCCCGGGACAGGGAACAATGAGCAGTTCTTC. Encoded protein: CANSRPGTGNNEQFF. The chain uses TRBV27 and TRBJ2-1, with 9 nucleotides matching TRBD1. CDR1 is MNHEY, CDR2 SMNVEV, per germline (reference sequence). The CDR3 has 15 amino acids.

This sequence joins TRBV10-3 and TRBJ2-5, with 7 nucleotides matching TRBD2. Per the germline V gene, CDR1 is ENHRY and CDR2 is SYGVKD. The CDR3 covers 16 residues. V dropped 0 bases and J dropped 1; count of bases not matched to a gene: 5. CDR3 coding DNA: TGTGCCATCAGTGAGTCGATCGCTAGCGGCCAAGAGACCCAGTACTTC. It codes for CAISESIASGQETQYF.

This sequence joins TRBV4-1 and TRBJ2-2; unclear D gene. CDR1 is MGHRA and CDR2 is YSYEKL in the germline V gene. The CDR3 is made up of 14 amino acids. V lost 8 bases and J lost 1, with 11 bases in between. The CDR3 DNA sequence: TGCGCCAGCGGCGGAATTAGGAACACCGGGGAGCTGTTTTTT. Translation: CASGGIRNTGELFF.

This chain joins TRBV4-1 and TRBJ1-2; 7 bases line up with TRBD1. The CDR3 is 17 amino acids. Germline trimming cut 0 bases from V and 1 base from J; bases unmatched to any gene: 8. CDR1 is MGHRA and CDR2 is YSYEKL in the germline V gene. CDR3 loop: CASSQDPGQAINYGYTF. The CDR3 coding sequence is TGCGCCAGCAGCCAAGATCCCGGACAGGCTATTAACTATGGCTACACCTTC.

The chain carries TRBV5-1 and TRBJ2-7, with 7 bases aligning to TRBD1. Unmatched junction bases numbered 7, after V lost 4 bases and J lost 0 bases. This CDR3 spans 15 amino acids. Germline CDR1 is SGHRS and CDR2 is YFSETQ. The chain's CDR3 is CASSLVTGTSYEQYF. The CDR3 nucleotides read TGCGCCAGCAGCCTCGTGACAGGGACCTCCTACGAGCAGTACTTC.

This clone was observed a handful of times. The CDR3 sequence: CASGLPRGYGYTF. CDR3 DNA sequence: TGTGCCAGCGGCCTGCCCAGGGGCTATGGCTACACCTTC. This chain connects TRBV28 to TRBJ1-2, with a possible D match to TRBD1 (6 bases). The germline V and J ends were trimmed by 8 bases and 4 bases, with 14 bases remaining between them. CDR1 is MDHEN and CDR2 is SYDVKM in the germline V gene. This CDR3 is 13 amino acids long.

V and J are TRBV11-2 and TRBJ1-2, with D perhaps matching TRBD1 (5 bases). The CDR3 has 14 residues. V was trimmed by 5 bases and J by 3 bases, leaving 13 bases between them. Per the germline V gene, CDR1 is SGHAT and CDR2 is FQNNGV. As DNA, the CDR3 is TGTGCCAGCAGCCCACAGGAATTCGACTATGGCTACACCTTC. This translates into CASSPQEFDYGYTF.

The chain has TRBV6-5 and TRBJ2-1; 9 bases fit TRBD2. Germline trimming cut 4 bases from V and 8 bases from J; bases unmatched to any gene: 6. CDR1 is MNHEY and CDR2 is SVGAGI in the germline V gene. CDR3 size: 14 residues. In DNA form, the CDR3 reads TGTGCCAGCAGTTTAGGCGGGGGGGCTTATGAGCAGTTCTTC. Its translation is CASSLGGGAYEQFF.

The chain joins TRBV28 to TRBJ2-1; 7 nucleotides agree with TRBD1. The germline CDR1 and CDR2 sequences are MDHEN and SYDVKM. The CDR3 length is 12 residues. V was pared by 5 bases and J by 15 bases, with 10 bases of the junction left unmatched. CDR3 DNA sequence: TGTGCCAGCAGTCGATCAGGGGGAAGGGGGTTCTTC. The encoded protein is CASSRSGGRGFF.

This chain connects TRBV19 to TRBJ1-4; the D gene is possibly TRBD1 (6 bases). This CDR3 has 17 amino acids. V lost 6 bases, J lost 5 bases, and 22 bases lay in between. Germline V gene sequence: CDR1 LNHDA, CDR2 SQIVND (reference sequence). The CDR3 region has the DNA TGTGCCAGTAGGCTCGGACGGTCAGGGAGGGGGAATGAAAAACTGTTTTTT. Translating gives CASRLGRSGRGNEKLFF.

The V call is TRBV28, the J call TRBJ2-1, with 7 bases aligning to TRBD1. The germline V gene has CDR1 MDHEN and CDR2 SYDVKM. The V and J ends lost 5 bases and 7 bases, in that order; junction bases with no gene match: 11. The CDR3 loop spans 15 amino acids. The CDR3 protein is CASSDGDSFANEQFF. For the CDR3, the DNA is TGTGCCAGCAGTGATGGGGACAGTTTCGCGAATGAGCAGTTCTTC.

This sequence joins TRBV11-2 and TRBJ2-3; D uncertain. V lost 5 bases, J lost 5 bases, and 5 bases lay in between. Germline lookup yields CDR1 SGHAT and CDR2 FQNNGV. CDR3 length equals 11 residues. The CDR3 coding sequence is TGTGCCAGCAGCCCTAGAGATACGCAGTATTTT. It is translated as CASSPRDTQYF. Combining the CDR3 with reference TRBV11-2 and TRBJ2-3 gives the whole variable domain EAGVAQSPRYKIIEKRQSVAFWCNPISGHATLYWYQQILGQGPKLLIQFQNNGVVDDSQLPKDRFSAERLKGVDSTLKIQPAKLEDSAVYLCASSPRDTQYFGPGTRLTVL.